A single T cell receptor beta chain is shown here with its context. Its antigen has not been determined. No base-level quality is on record; no much larger clone is a single base apart. At the junction V is shortened by 1 base and J by 5 bases, with 14 bases in between. The germline V gene provides CDR1 SQVTM and CDR2 ANQGSEA. The CDR3 runs 14 amino acids, cysteine and phenylalanine included. This entry keeps only the CDR3 DNA: 42 bases, framed from base 1. These data come from a study of cytomegalovirus exposure and HLA in healthy donors (dated by TCRdb to about 2017). About the full investigation: According to an earlier analysis of a few hundred of the donors, about 180 million T cells yielded roughly 110 million unique TCR beta sequences and about 300 Gb of sequence data. Of the 300 to 400 genotyped donors, about 84% fell in the genetic ancestry cluster associated with self-reported Caucasian donors. Roughly five DR-DQ haplotypes were handled as single units for association and clustering because linkage in the cohort was strong. A separate validation cohort of roughly 130 different subjects was used in addition to the approximately 700-subject first cohort. In an earlier analysis of a few hundred of the donors, high-throughput TCR beta sequencing was used to judge whether each TCR beta V gene segment behaved as functional or pseudogenic. Donor age, sex, ethnicity and CMV serostatus were compiled alongside the repertoire data. The study aimed to test whether signatures of past pathogen exposure could be identified by cataloging public T cell receptors. Class I and class II HLA loci were covered by the typing at four-digit resolution. Among over 350 genotyped donors of the cohort, an average of around 240,000 unique TCR beta nucleotide sequences were sequenced per donor, about a sixth of them non-productive. The number of typed donors differed by locus: about 629-640 for A, B, C, DRB1 and DQB1; 500 to 550 for DQA1; approximately 600 for DPA1; and roughly 490 for DPB1. Every repertoire in the discovery cohort had been generated on one and the same sequencing platform. In a later genetic analysis, genome-wide SNP genotypes for about 55% of the roughly 670 donors were used, and that subset was treated as a discovery cohort. Rather than drawing on any new phenotypic data, the later analysis identified candidate immune exposures from TCR beta sequences and the way those sequences occurred across donors. An early release covering roughly 640 HLA-typed donors comprised 300 to 350 gigabases of sequencing data and some 79 million unique TCR sequences. High-throughput TCR immunosequencing, statistical association of individual TCRs with disease status, and machine learning were combined to predict cytomegalovirus infection status. The study profiled the T cell repertoires of hundreds of subjects by immunosequencing and related them to cytomegalovirus serostatus. A later analysis re-analyzed previously published TCR beta repertoires from 660 or so donors and added high-resolution HLA genotyping to study TCR occurrence patterns.

Libraries were made using the immunoSEQ multiplex PCR assay. A mixture of 60 forward primers for TCR Vbeta segments and 13 reverse primers for TCR Jbeta segments was used in the multiplex PCR. Amplification of the CDR3 region of rearranged TCR beta genes was performed with a multiplex PCR assay on genomic DNA. On the Illumina HiSeq System, the amplified TCR beta libraries were sequenced as 87-base-pair reads. In the source study's methods: A later analysis counted about 80 million unique TCR beta chains across the 600 to 850 repertoires, and around 9.9 million of these chains were shared by at least two donors. To remove PCR and sequencing errors, raw reads were error-corrected and collapsed into unique sequences using a nearest-neighbor algorithm that merged closely related sequences. V, D and J gene segments were assigned by aligning CDR3 sequences to IMGT reference sequences. Each retained sequence needed at least a six-nucleotide match to both a V gene segment and a J gene segment. Rearrangements were classified as productive when the CDR3 lacked stop codons and remained in frame with V and J, and all other rearrangements were classified as non-productive. Following IMGT convention, CDR3 was defined as the stretch from the second conserved V-encoded cysteine to the conserved J-encoded phenylalanine. In an earlier analysis of 587 of the donors, sequences lacking an unambiguous match to a single V gene segment were excluded. In an earlier analysis of roughly 500 of the donors, V segments were called functional above 56.7% productive rearrangements and were called segregating when the between-donor standard deviation exceeded 5%. A statistical classification framework was developed to diagnose cytomegalovirus status using the catalog of TCR beta chain sequences. V and J gene assignment, in a later analysis, came from comparing TCR nucleotide sequences with IMGT/GENE-DB human TR gene sequences. Using the TCRdist pipeline, a later analysis assigned CDR3 sequences along with most-parsimonious VDJ recombination scenarios. In a later analysis, every TCR beta chain was defined by the combination of its CDR3 amino acid sequence and its V-gene family, and reads without a unique V-gene family were dropped. To address suspected cross-contamination and a sequencing artifact, a later analysis removed over 500 highly shared, low-generation-probability nucleotide sequences. A later analysis calculated a clonal expansion index for each public chain from normalized within-repertoire ranks of inferred template counts. Generation probabilities in a later analysis came from a VDJ recombination model fitted to out-of-frame rearrangements, and those results were checked against IGoR. A later analysis scored TCR-TCR, TCR-HLA and TCR-CMV co-occurrence with hypergeometric tests, applying a repertoire-size bias correction to TCR pairs. False discovery rates were estimated in a later analysis by permuting HLA or CMV assignments 20 times. A later analysis grouped co-occurring TCRs with DBSCAN, adding TCRdist sequence similarity when clustering within HLA-allele-positive subsets. Co-occurrence clustering excluded repertoires with fewer than 30,000 or more than 120,000 public chains, plus five with anomalous nucleotide sharing. Here the immuneACCESS table is served through TCRdb, limited to in-frame sequences with V and J called. Missing clones are a known gap in these copies; in checked studies unresolved V genes cover under half, and the rest lacks a known reason. That table is the source of V, J and clone size, and D and trimming were worked out from the DNA. This sample has about 120,000 clones in its table, and around 74% of those were observed once. The ten most abundant clones make up about 32% of the sample.

In total, roughly 670 healthy bone marrow donors made up the cohort. At the time of sampling, all cohort members were nominally healthy, though unrecorded immune exposures were likely present. The donor tested CMV seropositive and was one of the 289 seropositive cohort members. A peripheral blood sample was collected from each donor, and TCR beta sequencing was performed on peripheral blood mononuclear cells. The Qiagen DNeasy Blood Extraction Kit was used to extract genomic DNA from the blood cell samples. What the work shows at the level of the full study, not this receptor alone: Most TCR sequences were seen in very few donors, while some public TCRs were found in many individuals. It was suggested by the authors that the approach could potentially be generalized to other disease states and immunological phenotypes. The cohort was sequenced for TCR beta chains only, and without alpha or paired-chain data the features that could be detected were limited. Because counts were too low, approximately 15 rarely observed V segments, including chromosome 9 orphons, were excluded from the earlier analysis of some 540 of the donors. A later analysis reported that several top co-occurrence clusters appeared linked to parvovirus B19, influenza, CMV and Epstein-Barr virus. According to a later genetic analysis, donors in an Asian-associated ancestry cluster had fewer N-insertions in productive TCRs than the approximately 700-donor mean. A later analysis found that TCR association rates varied across HLA loci, with DRB1 alleles showing the most associated TCRs and HLA-C alleles the fewest. A further reported finding was that TCR beta sequences accurately predicted the HLA-A and HLA-B alleles for most subjects in the first cohort. Because some donors lacked HLA typing at each locus, the association tests relied only on the typed subset. Some IMGT-functional V segments, including TRBV6-2 and TRBV6-3, could not be distinguished by the 87-base-pair reads and were therefore excluded. Compared with equally common non-associated chains, HLA-associated TCR beta chains in a later analysis were more clonally expanded and had lower generation probabilities. When HLA alleles, especially DR and DQ, strongly co-occurred, attributing TCR associations to individual alleles was difficult. In the study, around 150 TCR beta chains were listed as associated with cytomegalovirus. A later analysis associated approximately 17,000 TCR beta sequences with specific HLA alleles at a false discovery rate of 0.05. In a later analysis, most CMV-associated TCR beta chains were found to appear HLA-restricted, with HLA associations seemingly driven largely by CMV exposure. The sequencing pipeline was judged likely to have produced a cluster of highly shared sequence variants as a technical artifact. In a later genetic analysis, a missense DCLRE1C variant was associated with V-gene and J-gene trimming of TCR beta chains, and the association was replicated in an independent cohort. Roughly uniform sequencing depth across donors was assumed in presence/absence analyses, although this assumption may not hold. Cytomegalovirus status was reported to be diagnosed by the classifier with high specificity and sensitivity in both the original and validation cohorts. Linkage disequilibrium might explain the correlated functional status among segregating V segments, but an unknown experimental factor could not be ruled out. In an earlier analysis of approximately 600 of the donors, most TCR beta V segments were observed in productive rearrangements about 90% or about 30% of the time, broadly matching IMGT annotations. In vitro tests confirmed that a few of the cytomegalovirus-associated TCR beta chains recognize cytomegalovirus antigens. For the cohort, immune exposure information was limited to CMV serostatus.

Sequences were obtained from PBMCs. The sequence was obtained from a man aged 55 to 69 in good health and CMV-seropositive. The chain is made from TRBV29-1 and TRBJ1-1; the D region possibly corresponds to TRBD1 (5 bases align). The DNA is as follows: TGCAGCGTTGAAGGGCGGGGGGTTCGGACTGAAGCTTTCTTT. The encoded protein is CSVEGRGVRTEAFF.